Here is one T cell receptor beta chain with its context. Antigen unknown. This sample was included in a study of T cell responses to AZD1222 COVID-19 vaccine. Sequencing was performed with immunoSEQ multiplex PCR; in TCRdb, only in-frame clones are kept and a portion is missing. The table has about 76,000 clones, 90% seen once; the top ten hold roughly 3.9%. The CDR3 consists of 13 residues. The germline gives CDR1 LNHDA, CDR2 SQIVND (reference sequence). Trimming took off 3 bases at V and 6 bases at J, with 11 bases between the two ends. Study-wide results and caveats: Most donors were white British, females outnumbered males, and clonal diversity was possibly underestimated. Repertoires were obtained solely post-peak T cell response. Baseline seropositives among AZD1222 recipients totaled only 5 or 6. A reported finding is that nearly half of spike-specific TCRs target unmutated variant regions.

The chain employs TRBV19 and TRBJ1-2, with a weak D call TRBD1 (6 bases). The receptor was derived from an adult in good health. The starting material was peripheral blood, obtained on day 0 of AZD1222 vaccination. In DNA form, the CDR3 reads TGTGCCAGTAGTATGGCACAGGGTGATGGCTACACCTTC. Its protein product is CASSMAQGDGYTF.